Only one count was recorded for the clone carrying this T cell receptor beta chain. The data derive from a study of blood T cell repertoires in COVID-19. About the study: Sources were T cells, B-cell-depleted T cells, or PBMCs; the material itself was cDNA or gDNA.

The germline gives CDR1 ENHRY, CDR2 SYGVKD. This CDR3 spans 14 amino acids. Trimming took 5 bases from V and 0 from J, leaving 8 bases between them. Source study methods: Counts of nucleated cells, estimated from reference gene primer amplification, were obtained. The protocol was immunoSEQ multiplex PCR, while the TCRdb copy is restricted to in-frame clones and leaves out a portion. V and J calls and clone size are those listed in that table; D and trimming were worked out from the DNA. Of 85,000 to 90,000 clones listed, roughly four fifths were seen once; the top ten hold around 1.3%. This sequence was found in a woman of 80 years or more with acute or convalescent COVID-19. The specimen sequenced was peripheral blood. This chain uses TRBV10-3 with TRBJ1-3; D uncertain. The CDR3 sequence: CAISQESSGNTIYF. The CDR3 nucleotides are TGTGCCATCAGTCAGGAATCCTCTGGAAACACCATATATTTT.